Presented here are 6 T cell receptor beta chains from one specimen sequenced in a study of cytomegalovirus exposure and HLA in healthy donors. The PCR used 60 Vbeta and 13 Jbeta primers. The protocol was immunoSEQ multiplex PCR, while the TCRdb copy is restricted to in-frame clones and leaves out a portion. The sample yields tens of thousands of clones, approximately 84% seen once. The material sequenced was PBMCs. These receptors were obtained from a girl aged 2-10 years in good health and CMV-seropositive.

The chain has TRBV27 and TRBJ1-1; D not certain. The V end was cut by 10 bases, the J end by 1 base, with 7 bases between. The CDR3 totals 11 residues. Per germline, CDR1 MNHEY and CDR2 SMNVEV (reference sequence). CDR3 loop: CATWANTEAFF. DNA for the CDR3: TGTGCCACTTGGGCGAACACTGAAGCTTTCTTT.

The rearrangement joins TRBV7-2 to TRBJ2-7; D is undetermined. In germline, CDR1 is SGHTA, CDR2 FQGNSA. V was pared by 1 base and J by 2 bases, with 15 bases between. The CDR3 extends over 16 amino acids. The chain's CDR3 is CASSLDSLEQTYEQYF. In DNA form, the CDR3 reads TGTGCCAGCAGCTTAGATAGTCTCGAACAGACCTACGAGCAGTACTTC.

The sample holds a few counts of this clone. The chain employs TRBV28 and TRBJ2-1; 16 bases map to TRBD2. The CDR3 contains 19 residues. Germline-derived CDR1 and CDR2 are MDHEN and SYDVKM. With 6 bases clipped from V and 8 bases from J, the junction kept 16 bases outside the gene matches. This CDR3 reads CASRTLSGTSGRAIDEQFF. The CDR3 coding sequence is TGTGCCAGCAGGACATTGAGCGGGACTAGCGGGAGGGCCATCGATGAGCAGTTCTTC. Complete variable domain (other parts from reference TRBV28 and TRBJ2-1): DVKVTQSSRYLVKRTGEKVFLECVQDMDHENMFWYRQDPGLGLRLIYFSYDVKMKEKGDIPEGYSVSREKKERFSLILESASTNQTSMYLCASRTLSGTSGRAIDEQFFGPGTRLTVL.

Only one count was recorded for this clone. The CDR3 sequence: CASSLDRGGYGYTF. CDR3 in DNA: TGTGCCAGCAGCTTGGACAGGGGAGGCTATGGCTACACCTTC. The J gene is TRBJ1-2, the V gene TRBV5-6; 7 nucleotides agree with TRBD1. The germline gives CDR1 SGHDT, CDR2 YYEEEE. V shed 0 bases, J shed 4 bases, and the junction held 3 bases outside the gene matches. The CDR3 loop spans 14 amino acids.

CDR3: CASTQGGQGTEAFF. CDR3 bases: TGTGCCAGCACTCAAGGGGGCCAGGGTACTGAAGCTTTCTTT. The chain recombines TRBV28 with TRBJ1-1, with 7 nucleotides matching TRBD1. The CDR3 sequence is 14 residues long. V lost 7 bases, J lost 5 bases, and 10 bases stayed unmatched. CDR1 is MDHEN, CDR2 SYDVKM, per germline.

The chain links TRBV6-1 to TRBJ1-5, with D perhaps TRBD1 (5 bases). The CDR3 length is 16 residues. The germline V gene encodes CDR1 MNHNS and CDR2 SASEGT. Trimming took off 4 bases at V and 0 bases at J, with 13 bases between the two ends. The CDR3 sequence: CASSARALDSNQPQHF. The CDR3 DNA is TGTGCCAGCAGTGCCAGGGCCCTCGATAGCAATCAGCCCCAGCATTTT.